This record looks at one T cell receptor (beta chain) sequence and its context. Its antigen specificity is not known. No much larger clonotype is one base removed from it; base qualities were not supplied. Because repertoires were sampled repeatedly during chemoradiotherapy, clonal expansion in the tumor microenvironment could be followed. The data were taken from a study of chemoradiotherapy in HPV16-positive cancers (dated by TCRdb to between 2021 and 2022). For context, the study as a whole: Candidate HPV-specific T-cell clones and common TCR motifs were defined by functional T-cell assays performed on cells from a couple of HPV16-positive patients. TCR repertoires from some 89 patients with HPV-related cancers were then used to track the candidate HPV-specific TCRs and motifs. The study asked whether T-cell immunity against the HPV oncoproteins E6 and E7 changes during chemoradiotherapy and whether it affects survival. The investigation overall reported the following: The functional definition of HPV-specific T cells was derived from only two HPV16-positive patients, and the survival association was reported for HPV16-positive patients. In HPV16-positive patients, expansion of HPV-responsive T cells during chemoradiotherapy was found to be associated with improved recurrence-free survival. Expansion of candidate HPV-specific clones and E7-related TCR motifs was observed in the tumor microenvironment during treatment, whereas no such expansion was observed for non-HPV-specific T cells.

Library method: the immunoSEQ multiplex PCR assay. Here the immuneACCESS table is served through TCRdb, limited to in-frame sequences with V and J called. Missing clones are a known gap in these copies; in checked studies unresolved V genes cover under half, and the rest lacks a known reason. The sample profile shows about 32,000 clones; about four fifths of them were found once. The biggest ten clones account for 3.8% of the sample. The specimen comprised blood, sampled from a patient who underwent chemoradiotherapy. The TCR comes from a human donor with HPV-associated anogenital cancer.

The CDR3 here reads CAWTRHENTEAFF. The base sequence is TGTGCCTGGACCAGACACGAGAACACTGAAGCTTTCTTT. The sequence joins TRBV30 to TRBJ1-1; no D segment can be confidently identified. Including the terminal cysteine and phenylalanine, the CDR3 comprises 13 residues. Solely the CDR3 DNA is kept, with 39 bases framed from the first base. CDR1 and CDR2 (GTSNPN, SVGIG) derive from the germline V gene (reference sequence). The trim is 4 bases for V and 1 base for J, with a gap of 10 bases between the germline ends.